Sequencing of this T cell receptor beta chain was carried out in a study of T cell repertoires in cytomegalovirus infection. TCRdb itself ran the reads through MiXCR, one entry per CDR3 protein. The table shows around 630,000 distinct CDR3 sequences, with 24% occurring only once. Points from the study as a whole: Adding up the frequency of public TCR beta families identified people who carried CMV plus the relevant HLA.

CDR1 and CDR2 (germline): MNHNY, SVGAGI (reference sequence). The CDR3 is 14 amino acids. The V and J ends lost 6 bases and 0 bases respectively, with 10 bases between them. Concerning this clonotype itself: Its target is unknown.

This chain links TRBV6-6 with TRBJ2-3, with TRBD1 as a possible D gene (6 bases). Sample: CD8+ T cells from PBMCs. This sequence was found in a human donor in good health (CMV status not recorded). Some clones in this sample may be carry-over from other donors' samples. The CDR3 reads CASSGQSSTDTQYF. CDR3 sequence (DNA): TGTGCCAGCAGCGGACAGTCTAGCACAGATACGCAGTATTTT.